These T cell receptor beta chains were read from a single sample in a study of cytomegalovirus exposure and HLA in healthy donors. Sequenced by immunoSEQ multiplex PCR; TCRdb stores in-frame clones only, minus some. The data show 250,000 to 300,000 clones, 80% to 95% seen once. Sequences were obtained from PBMCs. The receptors were gathered from a girl aged 2 to 9 in good health and CMV-seronegative. Both conserved end residues are part of each CDR3. The D gene is left open where the match is weak. Clone size is shown for a subset of rows, as once, few, many or a class of expanded clone.

>TRBJ2-7|TRBV11-3|.|.
CASSLVFGGEQYF
TGTGCCAGCAGCTTAGTGTTCGGGGGCGAGCAGTACTTC
>TRBJ2-5|TRBV7-2|once|TRBD1
CASSRTGGRLQETQYF
TGTGCCAGCAGCCGAACAGGGGGGAGGTTGCAAGAGACCCAGTACTTC
>TRBJ2-7|TRBV20-1|.|.
CSASLRGEQYF
TGCAGTGCTTCCCTCAGGGGCGAGCAGTACTTC
>TRBJ1-6|TRBV7-8|few|.
CASSLAVGAIFNSPLHF
TGTGCCAGCAGCTTAGCGGTGGGGGCTATCTTCAATTCACCCCTCCACTTT
>TRBJ1-1|TRBV13|.|TRBD1
CASSLGQGATEAFF
TGTGCCAGCAGCTTAGGACAGGGGGCCACTGAAGCTTTCTTT
>TRBJ2-7|TRBV19|.|.
CASSICVWRFYEQYF
TGTGCCAGTAGTATCTGTGTCTGGCGGTTCTACGAGCAGTACTTC
>TRBJ2-1|TRBV5-6|.|TRBD2
CASSSYRRGGFDEQFF
TGTGCCAGCAGCTCCTATCGACGGGGGGGTTTTGATGAGCAGTTCTTC
>TRBJ2-2|TRBV29-1|.|TRBD1
CSVRTGVNTGELFF
TGCAGCGTGAGGACAGGGGTAAACACCGGGGAGCTGTTTTTT
>TRBJ1-5|TRBV15|few|.
CATADSNNQPQHF
TGTGCCACCGCGGACAGTAACAATCAGCCCCAGCATTTT
>TRBJ1-1|TRBV7-6|.|.
CASSLALRDTEAFF
TGTGCCAGCAGCTTAGCGCTTCGGGACACTGAAGCTTTCTTT
>TRBJ1-2|TRBV29-1|.|.
CSVLNYGYTF
TGCAGCGTTCTTAACTATGGCTACACCTTC
>TRBJ2-1|TRBV21-1|.|.
CASSPTSGSGVNEQFF
TGTGCCAGCAGTCCGACTAGCGGGAGTGGGGTCAATGAGCAGTTCTTC
>TRBJ1-2|TRBV27|.|TRBD1
CASSSQDRRGYTF
TGTGCCAGCAGTTCTCAGGACAGGCGCGGCTACACCTTC
>TRBJ1-1|TRBV25-1|.|TRBD1
CASRRQGGMNTEAFF
TGTGCCAGCAGAAGACAGGGGGGCATGAACACTGAAGCTTTCTTT
>TRBJ2-2|TRBV6-5|.|TRBD2
CASLAGGHTGELFF
TGTGCCTCGCTAGCGGGGGGGCACACCGGGGAGCTGTTTTTT
>TRBJ2-5|TRBV5-1|.|TRBD2
CASRRTSGKETQYF
TGCGCCAGCAGACGGACTAGCGGGAAAGAGACCCAGTACTTC
>TRBJ2-7|TRBV29-1|.|.
CSVEDTRGYEQYF
TGCAGCGTTGAAGATACCAGGGGCTACGAGCAGTACTTC
>TRBJ2-3|TRBV6-6|.|TRBD2
CASSYFAGGNTDTQYF
TGTGCCAGCAGTTACTTTGCGGGGGGCAACACAGATACGCAGTATTTT
>TRBJ1-2|TRBV30|.|.
CAWRSQAYGYTF
TGCGCCTGGAGAAGCCAGGCTTATGGCTACACCTTC
>TRBJ1-1|TRBV6-1|.|TRBD1
CASSSGDRGEAFF
TGTGCCAGCAGTTCTGGGGACAGGGGAGAAGCTTTCTTT
>TRBJ1-1|TRBV4-1|.|TRBD1
CASSQDRGYEGTEAFF
TGCGCCAGCAGCCAAGACAGGGGGTACGAGGGCACTGAAGCTTTCTTT
>TRBJ2-1|TRBV13|.|TRBD1
CASSSGYGQGNEQFF
TGTGCCAGCAGCTCCGGGTACGGACAGGGTAATGAGCAGTTCTTC
>TRBJ1-1|TRBV7-9|.|.
CASSGQWGQTNTEAFF
TGTGCCAGCAGCGGCCAGTGGGGACAAACGAACACTGAAGCTTTCTTT
>TRBJ1-5|TRBV27|.|.
CASSLAGPQPQHF
TGTGCCAGCAGTTTGGCAGGGCCTCAGCCCCAGCATTTT
>TRBJ2-2|TRBV7-9|.|TRBD2
CASSDFPSGLADSGELFF
TGTGCCAGCAGCGATTTTCCATCGGGACTAGCGGACTCCGGGGAGCTGTTTTTT
>TRBJ1-2|TRBV7-2|.|.
CASSSVRGGANYGYTF
TGTGCCAGCAGCTCCGTGAGGGGGGGAGCTAACTATGGCTACACCTTC
>TRBJ1-4|TRBV4-2|.|.
CAGSQEGEKLFF
TGTGCCGGCAGCCAAGAGGGCGAAAAACTGTTTTTT
>TRBJ1-5|TRBV27|.|.
CASSTRQAQPQHF
TGTGCCAGCAGTACCCGACAGGCTCAGCCCCAGCATTTT
>TRBJ2-3|TRBV27|.|TRBD2
CASSSGVAGITDTQYF
TGTGCCAGCAGTTCCGGGGTAGCGGGAATCACAGATACGCAGTATTTT
>TRBJ2-3|TRBV12-5|.|TRBD2
CASGLLGTTDTQYF
TGTGCTAGTGGTTTACTCGGGACTACCGATACGCAGTATTTT
>TRBJ1-5|TRBV30|once|.
CAWSHRGGSNQPQHF
TGTGCCTGGAGTCATAGGGGCGGTAGCAATCAGCCCCAGCATTTT
>TRBJ2-4|TRBV6-1|.|.
CASSEAARGLAKNIQYF
TGTGCCAGCAGTGAAGCGGCCCGGGGGTTAGCCAAAAACATTCAGTACTTC
>TRBJ2-3|TRBV7-9|.|.
CASSSSPAGQSTDTQYF
TGTGCCAGCAGCTCCTCCCCGGCGGGACAGAGCACAGATACGCAGTATTTT
>TRBJ2-1|TRBV5-4|.|.
CASSPLAPAYNEQFF
TGTGCCAGCAGCCCCCTAGCGCCAGCCTACAATGAGCAGTTCTTC
>TRBJ2-4|TRBV6-1|.|.
CASSEGGTGTQGFLAKNIQYF
TGTGCCAGCAGTGAAGGGGGGACCGGGACACAGGGATTTCTGGCCAAAAACATTCAGTACTTC
>TRBJ1-1|TRBV5-1|.|TRBD1
CASSPSSGTGGMNTEAFF
TGCGCCAGCAGCCCCAGTTCCGGGACAGGGGGCATGAACACTGAAGCTTTCTTT
>TRBJ2-7|TRBV6-1|.|.
CATERPYYEQYF
TGTGCCACCGAGCGACCGTACTACGAGCAGTACTTC
>TRBJ2-3|TRBV10-3|.|TRBD1
CAISEPGQGIMQYF
TGTGCCATCAGTGAACCGGGACAGGGTATCATGCAGTATTTT
>TRBJ2-1|TRBV5-4|.|TRBD2
CASSLGSLAGTNEQFF
TGTGCCAGCAGCTTGGGAAGCCTAGCGGGAACCAATGAGCAGTTCTTC
>TRBJ2-7|TRBV13|.|.
CASSSSGFLEPYEQYF
TGTGCCAGCAGCTCCTCGGGGTTCCTGGAGCCCTACGAGCAGTACTTC
>TRBJ2-3|TRBV7-8|.|.
CASSSESESTDTQYF
TGTGCCAGCAGCTCCGAGAGCGAGAGCACAGATACGCAGTATTTT
>TRBJ2-2|TRBV6-5|.|.
CATRRIANTGELFF
TGTGCCACCAGGCGGATAGCGAACACCGGGGAGCTGTTTTTT
>TRBJ2-3|TRBV29-1|once|TRBD1
CSGRTGPDTQYF
TGCAGCGGACGGACAGGGCCAGATACGCAGTATTTT
>TRBJ2-1|TRBV11-2|.|.
CASSLVASSYNEQFF
TGTGCCAGCAGCTTAGTTGCGAGCTCCTACAATGAGCAGTTCTTC
>TRBJ2-1|TRBV10-3|.|TRBD1
CAISGQGADEQFF
TGTGCCATCAGTGGACAGGGGGCGGATGAGCAGTTCTTC
>TRBJ1-1|TRBV19|.|.
CASRTMLPGLTEAFF
TGTGCCAGCAGAACAATGCTCCCGGGACTGACTGAAGCTTTCTTT
>TRBJ1-2|TRBV5-4|.|.
CASGGYRTDEANYGYTF
TGTGCCAGCGGGGGATACAGGACAGATGAAGCTAACTATGGCTACACCTTC
>TRBJ2-5|TRBV5-6|.|.
CASSLVQGRVGETQYF
TGTGCCAGCAGCTTGGTTCAGGGGCGAGTCGGAGAGACCCAGTACTTC
>TRBJ1-2|TRBV15|.|TRBD1
CATSRDGTVYGYTF
TGTGCCACCAGCAGAGATGGGACAGTGTACGGCTACACCTTC
>TRBJ2-1|TRBV29-1|.|TRBD1
CSVEKQGANEQFF
TGCAGCGTTGAAAAGCAGGGGGCGAATGAGCAGTTCTTC
>TRBJ1-4|TRBV19|.|.
CASSPGQNEKLFF
TGTGCCAGTAGCCCCGGACAGAATGAAAAACTGTTTTTT
>TRBJ2-7|TRBV6-1|once|.
CASSESRQDYYEQYF
TGTGCCAGCAGTGAATCGAGACAGGATTACTACGAGCAGTACTTC
>TRBJ2-2|TRBV15|.|.
CATSLDTHTTGELFF
TGTGCCACCAGCTTAGACACCCATACCACCGGGGAGCTGTTTTTT